This T cell receptor beta chain was found in a study of a mutant IDH1 vaccine in newly diagnosed glioma. Study details: In some groups vaccination began 4-6 weeks post-radiotherapy; others received it with temozolomide. Treated patients were roughly 62% male, roughly 40% female, mean age around 40 years. Receipt of radiotherapy, temozolomide, or both preceded the study, and most received both.

There are 16 residues in the CDR3. V lost 4 bases and J lost 0, with 12 bases in between. Germline V lookup: CDR1 SEHNR, CDR2 FQNEAQ (reference sequence). Profiling relied on immunoSEQ multiplex PCR, and the TCRdb table lists in-frame clones only, not all of them. The sample shows about 32,000 clones, roughly 80% of them seen only once. Time point here: week 35, safety follow-up. It was 300 ug of mutant IDH1 20-mer peptide that made up each vaccine dose, given with topical imiquimod. A word on this clone: Its antigen remains unknown.

The source of this sequence is a woman aged 40 to 50 with glioma. The V and J genes are TRBV7-9 and TRBJ2-2; D is unresolved. Sample: PBMCs, taken from a glioma patient whose treatment included an IDH1 peptide vaccine. CDR3 bases: TGTGCCAGCAGCTCGAGGTCCGGAACGAACACCGGGGAGCTGTTTTTT. This codes for CASSSRSGTNTGELFF. Full variable domain (rest looked up from reference TRBV7-9 and TRBJ2-2): DTGVSQNPRHKITKRGQNVTFRCDPISEHNRLYWYRQTLGQGPEFLTYFQNEAQLEKSRLLSDRFSAERPKGSFSTLEIQRTEQGDSAMYLCASSSRSGTNTGELFFGEGSRLTVL.